One sample yielded the 16 T cell receptor beta chains listed below, sequenced in a study of cytomegalovirus exposure and HLA in healthy donors. PCR amplification relied on 60 Vbeta primers (plus 13 Jbeta primers). Sequencing was performed with immunoSEQ multiplex PCR; in TCRdb, only in-frame clones are kept and a portion is missing. The sample table includes 80,000 to 95,000 clones. Sample: PBMCs. The receptors were gathered from a man aged 45-65 years in good health and CMV-seropositive.

The chain carries TRBV4-2 and TRBJ2-1; the D gene is possibly TRBD2 (6 bases). This CDR3 is built from 14 residues. Per the germline V gene, CDR1 is LGHNA and CDR2 is YNFKEQ. V lost 3 bases, J lost 6 bases, and 12 bases lay in between. The CDR3 loop reads CASSHGAGTNEQFF. The CDR3 DNA reads as TGTGCCAGCAGCCATGGCGCGGGAACCAATGAGCAGTTCTTC.

This chain links TRBV27 with TRBJ2-1; the D is unclear. The germline gives CDR1 MNHEY, CDR2 SMNVEV (reference sequence). Trimming cost V 1 base and J 1 base, with 11 bases left between them. CDR3 size: 16 residues. CDR3 loop: CASSLFRQSSYNEQFF. The DNA for the CDR3 is TGTGCCAGCAGTTTATTCAGGCAGTCGTCCTACAATGAGCAGTTCTTC.

V is TRBV28 and J is TRBJ2-2; maybe TRBD2 (6 bases). The CDR3 totals 15 residues. Germline V CDR1 and CDR2: MDHEN, SYDVKM. The ends were cut back, 10 bases at V and 2 bases at J, with 17 bases in the middle. The CDR3 DNA sequence: TGTGCCACCCAAAGAGGAGGGGAAAACACCGGGGAGCTGTTTTTT. It specifies CATQRGGENTGELFF.

The J gene is TRBJ1-1, the V gene TRBV4-3; 7 bases are a match to TRBD1. The V gene's germline CDR1 is LGHNA and CDR2 YSLEER. With V trimmed by 1 base and J by 4 bases, 6 bases remained unmatched. The CDR3 length is 15 residues. DNA for the CDR3: TGCGCCAGCAGCCAAGGTACAGGGGAAGTCACTGAAGCTTTCTTT. Its protein is CASSQGTGEVTEAFF.

CDR3 loop: CAIRSGLVGDTGELFF. CDR3 in DNA: TGTGCCATCAGGAGCGGACTAGTGGGCGACACCGGGGAGCTGTTTTTT. The rearrangement links TRBV10-3 to TRBJ2-2, with 7 nucleotides matching TRBD2. This CDR3 has 16 amino acids. The V gene end was trimmed by 6 bases and the J gene end by 3 bases; junction bases not matched to a gene: 10. Germline V gene data show CDR1 as ENHRY and CDR2 as SYGVKD.

The chain recombines TRBV7-9 with TRBJ2-5, with 8 bases aligning to TRBD2. Germline trimming cut 11 bases from V and 5 bases from J; bases unmatched to any gene: 7. Germline CDR1 reads SEHNR; CDR2 reads FQNEAQ (reference sequence). CDR3 length: 12 residues. In DNA form, the CDR3 reads TGTGCCGGCCGGACGGGGGGGGAGACCCAGTACTTC. It specifies CAGRTGGETQYF.

CDR3 protein: CAWSQGTGDGYTF. The DNA for the CDR3 is TGTGCCTGGAGTCAAGGAACAGGGGATGGCTACACCTTC. The rearrangement uses TRBV30 and TRBJ1-2; 7 bases align to TRBD1. Looked up from germline, CDR1 is GTSNPN and CDR2 is SVGIG (reference sequence). The CDR3 has 13 amino acids. V was pared by 2 bases and J by 6 bases, with 6 bases of the junction left unmatched.

The chain has TRBV15 and TRBJ2-1; 12 nucleotides align to TRBD2. V trimming: 1 base; J trimming: 10 bases; junction bases outside the gene matches: 14. The CDR3 contains 18 residues. Germline V gives CDR1 LNHNV, CDR2 YYDKDF (reference sequence). Written as DNA, the CDR3 is TGTGCCACCAGCAGAGCCACGTCCGGGACTAGCGGGCCCCGCGAGCAGTTCTTC. Protein product: CATSRATSGTSGPREQFF.

The chain employs TRBV13 and TRBJ2-1, with TRBD1 identical over 7 bases. J gave up 5 bases and V 5 bases, and 9 bases lay outside the gene matches. CDR1 and CDR2 from the germline V gene are PRHDT and FYEKMQ (reference sequence). The CDR3 runs 15 residues. For the CDR3, the DNA is TGTGCCAGCAGCGGACCTGGGACAGCAAACAATGAGCAGTTCTTC. Amino acid sequence: CASSGPGTANNEQFF. Full variable domain (remainder filled in from reference TRBV13 and TRBJ2-1): AAGVIQSPRHLIKEKRETATLKCYPIPRHDTVYWYQQGPGQDPQFLISFYEKMQSDKGSIPDRFSAQQFSDYHSELNMSSLELGDSALYFCASSGPGTANNEQFFGPGTRLTVL.

The chain carries TRBV18 and TRBJ2-7, with D unresolved. The CDR3 loop spans 14 amino acids. The V end was cut by 3 bases, the J end by 1 base, with 10 bases between. In germline, CDR1 is KGHSH, CDR2 LQKENI. The chain's CDR3 is CASSPPSISYEQYF. The CDR3 region has the DNA TGTGCCAGCTCACCTCCGAGCATTTCCTACGAGCAGTACTTC.

The rearrangement uses TRBV5-1 and TRBJ2-7; a weak D match, TRBD2 (7 bases). Germline lookup yields CDR1 SGHRS and CDR2 YFSETQ. The CDR3 runs 15 residues. V shed 4 bases and J shed 3 bases, with 17 bases lying between them. The CDR3 reads CASSTITGGLYEQYF. Here the CDR3 DNA reads TGCGCCAGCAGCACTATTACGGGGGGCCTCTACGAGCAGTACTTC.

The V and J genes are TRBV15 and TRBJ1-1, with 8 bases aligning to TRBD1. V shed 0 bases, J shed 5 bases, and the junction held 8 bases outside the gene matches. Germline V gene sequence: CDR1 LNHNV, CDR2 YYDKDF (reference sequence). This CDR3 region has 16 residues. The CDR3: CATSRDSWTGQTEAFF. DNA for the CDR3: TGTGCCACCAGCAGAGATTCTTGGACAGGGCAGACTGAAGCTTTCTTT.

The chain joins TRBV5-5 to TRBJ1-2; D is unresolved. CDR3 length: 13 residues. Germline V CDR1 and CDR2: SGHKS, YYEKEE (reference sequence). With 0 bases removed from V and 3 bases from J, the gap between germline ends came to 6 bases. CDR3 coding DNA: TGTGCCAGCAGCTTGGTTCCAGACTATGGCTACACCTTC. Amino acids: CASSLVPDYGYTF.

The chain has TRBV11-2 and TRBJ1-5, with TRBD1 matching 8 bases. The J segment lost 9 bases and the V segment lost 7 bases, leaving 14 bases of the junction unmatched. The CDR3 consists of 15 residues. Germline lookup yields CDR1 SGHAT and CDR2 FQNNGV. DNA for the CDR3: TGTGCCAGCACCTCGATTGGACAGGGCCGTCCGCCCCAGCATTTT. The encoded protein is CASTSIGQGRPPQHF.

The gene calls are TRBV7-2 and TRBJ2-1; a weak D match, TRBD2 (6 bases). This CDR3 comprises 13 residues. The V and J ends lost 1 base and 7 bases respectively, with 8 bases between them. Germline values: CDR1 SGHTA, CDR2 FQGNSA. CDR3 in amino acids: CASSLDGGNEQFF. As DNA, the CDR3 is TGTGCCAGCAGCTTAGACGGGGGAAATGAGCAGTTCTTC.

This chain uses TRBV5-4 with TRBJ1-2; TRBD1 agrees at 7 bases. CDR1 and CDR2 from the germline V gene are SGHNT and YYREEE (reference sequence). The trim removed 4 bases at V and 8 bases at J, leaving 11 bases unmatched. This CDR3 spans 14 amino acids. This CDR3 is CASSPRQGTAGYTF. DNA for the CDR3: TGTGCCAGCAGCCCCCGACAGGGCACTGCCGGCTACACCTTC.